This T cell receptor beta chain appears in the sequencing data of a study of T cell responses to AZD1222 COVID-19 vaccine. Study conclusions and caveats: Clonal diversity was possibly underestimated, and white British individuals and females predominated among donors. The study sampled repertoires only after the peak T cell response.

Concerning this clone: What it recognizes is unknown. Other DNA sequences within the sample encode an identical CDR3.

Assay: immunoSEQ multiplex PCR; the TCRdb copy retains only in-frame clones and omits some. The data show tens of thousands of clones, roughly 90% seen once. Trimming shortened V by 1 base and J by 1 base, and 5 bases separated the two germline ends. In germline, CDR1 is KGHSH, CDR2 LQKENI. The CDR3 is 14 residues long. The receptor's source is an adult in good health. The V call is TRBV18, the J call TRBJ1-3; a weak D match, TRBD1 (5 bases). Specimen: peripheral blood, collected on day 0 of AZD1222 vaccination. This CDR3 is CASSPQGSGNTIYF. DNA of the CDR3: TGTGCCAGCTCACCACAGGGGTCTGGAAACACCATATATTTT.